This is a list of T cell receptor beta chains from one sample in a study of Tregs in tolerant kidney transplant recipients. The assay was immunoSEQ multiplex PCR, and TCRdb's table has in-frame clones only and misses some. In the table there are some 57,000 clones, approximately 91% of which are singletons. The source was CD8+ T cells from blood (PBMCs), collected 24 months after the transplant. These receptors were taken from a human patient who received a combined kidney and bone marrow transplant. Part of the T cell pool may stem from the graft donor. Each CDR3 is given with its conserved first and last residue. Fields, in order: clone size, J gene, D gene, CDR3 length, V gene, CDR3 protein, CDR3 DNA. The D gene is left open where the match is weak. Size is omitted from some rows. Given values are once, few, many or a class for expanded clones.

abundance: NA
j_gene: TRBJ2-1
d_gene: TRBD1
len: 18
v_gene: TRBV19
CDR3aa: CASSIFATGGFTYNEQFF
CDR3nt: TGTGCCAGTAGTATTTTTGCGACAGGGGGTTTCACCTACAATGAGCAGTTCTTC

abundance: few
j_gene: TRBJ2-7
d_gene: TRBD2
len: 15
v_gene: TRBV4-2
CDR3aa: CASSEGRRGDFEQYF
CDR3nt: TGTGCCAGCAGCGAGGGGCGGCGGGGGGACTTCGAGCAGTACTTC

abundance: NA
j_gene: TRBJ2-1
d_gene: TRBD1
len: 14
v_gene: TRBV27
CDR3aa: CASSPGQIYNEQFF
CDR3nt: TGTGCCAGCAGTCCGGGACAGATCTACAATGAGCAGTTCTTC

abundance: few
j_gene: TRBJ2-3
d_gene: NA
len: 16
v_gene: TRBV9
CDR3aa: CASSAVGSSGTDTQYF
CDR3nt: TGTGCCAGCAGCGCGGTCGGGAGTTCAGGCACAGATACGCAGTATTTT

abundance: NA
j_gene: TRBJ2-1
d_gene: TRBD1
len: 15
v_gene: TRBV2
CDR3aa: CATEEEDRGLGEQFF
CDR3nt: TGTGCCACCGAAGAGGAGGACAGGGGGCTGGGTGAGCAGTTCTTC

abundance: NA
j_gene: TRBJ2-5
d_gene: TRBD1
len: 16
v_gene: TRBV14
CDR3aa: CASSRLLTGFRSTQYF
CDR3nt: TGTGCCAGCAGCCGACTGTTGACAGGGTTTCGGTCGACCCAGTACTTC

abundance: NA
j_gene: TRBJ1-2
d_gene: TRBD1
len: 15
v_gene: TRBV30
CDR3aa: CAWGRDRGPNYGYTF
CDR3nt: TGTGCCTGGGGAAGGGACAGGGGGCCCAACTATGGCTACACCTTC

abundance: NA
j_gene: TRBJ2-2
d_gene: NA
len: 14
v_gene: TRBV5-1
CDR3aa: CASSLLADHGELFF
CDR3nt: TGCGCCAGCAGTTTGTTAGCGGACCACGGGGAGCTGTTTTTT

abundance: NA
j_gene: TRBJ1-6
d_gene: TRBD1
len: 15
v_gene: TRBV13
CDR3aa: CASSLGDRDNSPLHF
CDR3nt: TGTGCCAGCAGCTTAGGGGACAGGGACAATTCCCCCCTCCACTTT

abundance: NA
j_gene: TRBJ2-1
d_gene: TRBD2
len: 15
v_gene: TRBV28
CDR3aa: CASSLLRGEYNEQFF
CDR3nt: TGTGCCAGCAGTTTACTGCGGGGGGAATACAATGAGCAGTTCTTC

abundance: NA
j_gene: TRBJ1-2
d_gene: NA
len: 13
v_gene: TRBV29-1
CDR3aa: CSVEGEISYGYTF
CDR3nt: TGCAGCGTTGAAGGGGAGATTAGCTATGGCTACACCTTC

abundance: NA
j_gene: TRBJ1-3
d_gene: NA
len: 14
v_gene: TRBV5-4
CDR3aa: CASSPGKGGNTIYF
CDR3nt: TGTGCCAGCAGCCCCGGGAAGGGTGGAAACACCATATATTTT

abundance: NA
j_gene: TRBJ1-1
d_gene: NA
len: 11
v_gene: TRBV5-1
CDR3aa: CASSLGGEAFF
CDR3nt: TGCGCCAGCAGCTTGGGCGGTGAAGCTTTCTTT

abundance: NA
j_gene: TRBJ2-5
d_gene: NA
len: 16
v_gene: TRBV29-1
CDR3aa: CSVVGGQIKFQETQYF
CDR3nt: TGCAGCGTTGTTGGGGGCCAAATAAAGTTCCAAGAGACCCAGTACTTC

abundance: NA
j_gene: TRBJ2-1
d_gene: TRBD2
len: 14
v_gene: TRBV27
CDR3aa: CASSSMGLANEQFF
CDR3nt: TGTGCCAGCAGTTCTATGGGACTAGCGAATGAGCAGTTCTTC

abundance: NA
j_gene: TRBJ1-6
d_gene: TRBD1
len: 17
v_gene: TRBV28
CDR3aa: CASSLSGTGGRGSPLHF
CDR3nt: TGTGCCAGCAGTTTATCGGGGACAGGGGGAAGGGGGTCACCCCTCCACTTT

abundance: NA
j_gene: TRBJ1-5
d_gene: NA
len: 15
v_gene: TRBV15
CDR3aa: CATSRDQGMGQPQHF
CDR3nt: TGTGCCACCAGCAGAGATCAGGGGATGGGTCAGCCCCAGCATTTT

abundance: NA
j_gene: TRBJ2-7
d_gene: NA
len: 16
v_gene: TRBV7-8
CDR3aa: CAGSLGGTGSSYEQYF
CDR3nt: TGTGCCGGCAGCTTAGGGGGGACCGGGAGCTCCTACGAGCAGTACTTC

abundance: few
j_gene: TRBJ1-1
d_gene: TRBD1
len: 15
v_gene: TRBV4-1
CDR3aa: CASSPKQGSDTEAFF
CDR3nt: TGCGCCAGCAGCCCCAAACAGGGGTCGGACACTGAAGCTTTCTTT

abundance: NA
j_gene: TRBJ1-6
d_gene: NA
len: 14
v_gene: TRBV27
CDR3aa: CASQNGRYNSPLHF
CDR3nt: TGTGCCAGCCAGAATGGGCGCTATAATTCACCCCTCCACTTT

abundance: NA
j_gene: TRBJ1-6
d_gene: NA
len: 16
v_gene: TRBV5-5
CDR3aa: CASSLADSSYNSPLHF
CDR3nt: TGTGCCAGCAGCTTGGCGGACAGCAGTTATAATTCACCCCTCCACTTT

abundance: NA
j_gene: TRBJ1-2
d_gene: TRBD1
len: 18
v_gene: TRBV5-8
CDR3aa: CASSSHYNTGGVHYGYTF
CDR3nt: TGTGCCAGCAGCTCACACTATAATACAGGGGGCGTTCACTATGGCTACACCTTC

abundance: few
j_gene: TRBJ2-3
d_gene: TRBD2
len: 19
v_gene: TRBV9
CDR3aa: CASSVEPGEAGGPGDTQYF
CDR3nt: TGTGCCAGCAGCGTAGAACCGGGGGAAGCGGGAGGGCCAGGTGATACGCAGTATTTT

abundance: NA
j_gene: TRBJ2-7
d_gene: TRBD1
len: 12
v_gene: TRBV6-5
CDR3aa: CASGTVSYEQYF
CDR3nt: TGTGCCAGCGGGACAGTCTCCTACGAGCAGTACTTC